The present T cell receptor (beta chain) was sequenced within a study of cytomegalovirus exposure and HLA in healthy donors. Across the whole study: When roughly 420 donors were genotyped, roughly 82% of them were found to fall in the Caucasian-associated ancestry cluster. Study-wide results and limits: In a later analysis, productive TCRs from donors in an Asian-associated ancestry cluster reportedly carried fewer N-insertions than the cohort mean. As was reported, the classifier diagnosed cytomegalovirus status with high specificity and sensitivity. Most TCRs appeared rarely, but some public TCRs recurred in many donors.

A multiplex PCR was run with 60 Vbeta primers and 13 Jbeta primers. Data came from immunoSEQ multiplex PCR; TCRdb stores just in-frame clones and leaves some out. The table for this sample gives roughly 120,000 clones. To note about this clone: Its antigen remains unidentified.

The source is a man younger than 30 in good health and CMV-seronegative. The sample comprised PBMCs.

CDR3 residues: CASSRGESGNTIYF. The CDR3 region has the DNA TGTGCCAGCAGCCGCGGGGAGTCTGGAAACACCATATATTTT. The chain links TRBV11-3 to TRBJ1-3; D is ambiguous. Germline lookup yields CDR1 SGHNT and CDR2 YENEEA. V lost 5 bases, J lost 1 base, and 9 bases lay in between. The CDR3 is made up of 14 amino acids.